What follows is one T cell receptor beta chain and its context. Its antigen is still unknown. These data originate in a study of neurological immune-mediated disorders. 5'RACE generated cDNA with 10-nucleotide random UMIs. In TCRdb, the 5' RACE reads were re-called with MiXCR into one record per CDR3 protein. The sample carries 100,000 to 150,000 distinct CDR3 sequences, more than 2.5% recorded once. General observations from the study: Sharing of CDR3 amino acid sequences among expanded clones across subjects was absent, suggesting private repertoires in all groups.

The receptor was derived from a woman in her twenties or thirties with multiple sclerosis. What was sequenced was PBMCs.

In nucleotides, the CDR3 is TGCGCCAGCAGCCAAGCCCTTAGTGGCCCAGATACGCAGTATTTT. Encoded protein: CASSQALSGPDTQYF. The V call is TRBV4-3, the J call TRBJ2-3; the D is unclear. The CDR3 sequence is 15 residues long. Trimming removed 1 base at V and 4 bases at J, with 12 bases between. Germline CDR1 reads LGHNA; CDR2 reads YSLEER.